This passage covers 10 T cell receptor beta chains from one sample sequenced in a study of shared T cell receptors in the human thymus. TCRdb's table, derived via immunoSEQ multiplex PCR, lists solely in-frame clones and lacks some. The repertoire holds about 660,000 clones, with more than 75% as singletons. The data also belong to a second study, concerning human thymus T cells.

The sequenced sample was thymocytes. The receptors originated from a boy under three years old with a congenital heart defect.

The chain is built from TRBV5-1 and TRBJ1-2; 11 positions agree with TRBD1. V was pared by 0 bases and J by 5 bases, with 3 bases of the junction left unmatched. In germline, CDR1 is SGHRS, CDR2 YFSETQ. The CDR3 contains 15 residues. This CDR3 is CASSLGTGGAYGYTF. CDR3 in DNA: TGCGCCAGCAGCTTGGGGACAGGGGGCGCTTATGGCTACACCTTC.

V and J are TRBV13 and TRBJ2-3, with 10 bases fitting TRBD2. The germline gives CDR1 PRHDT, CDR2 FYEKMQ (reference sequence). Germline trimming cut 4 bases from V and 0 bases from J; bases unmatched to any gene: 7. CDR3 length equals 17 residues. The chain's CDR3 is CASSSYQLAGSTDTQYF. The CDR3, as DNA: TGTGCCAGCAGCTCCTACCAACTAGCGGGAAGCACAGATACGCAGTATTTT.

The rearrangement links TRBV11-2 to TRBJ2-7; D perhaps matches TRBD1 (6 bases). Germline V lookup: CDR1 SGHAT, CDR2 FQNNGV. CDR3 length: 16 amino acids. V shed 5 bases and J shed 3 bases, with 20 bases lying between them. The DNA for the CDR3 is TGTGCCAGCAGCCCCAACTCCCGGGACACTCACTACGAGCAGTACTTC. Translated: CASSPNSRDTHYEQYF.

CDR3 nucleotides: TGTGCCACCAGCAGAGGATGGGCGCCCCGCACAGATACGCAGTATTTT. Protein: CATSRGWAPRTDTQYF. The chain is built from TRBV15 and TRBJ2-3, with D hard to call. The CDR3 sequence is 16 residues long. The V end lost 1 base, the J end lost 1 base, and 12 bases lay between the germline ends. Germline CDR1 is LNHNV and CDR2 is YYDKDF (reference sequence).

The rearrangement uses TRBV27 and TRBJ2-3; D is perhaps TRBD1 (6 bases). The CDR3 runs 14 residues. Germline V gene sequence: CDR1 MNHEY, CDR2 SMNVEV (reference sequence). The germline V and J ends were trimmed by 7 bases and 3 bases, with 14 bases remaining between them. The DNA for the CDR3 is TGTGCCAGCACCCGAGGGGGACGTACAGATACGCAGTATTTT. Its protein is CASTRGGRTDTQYF.

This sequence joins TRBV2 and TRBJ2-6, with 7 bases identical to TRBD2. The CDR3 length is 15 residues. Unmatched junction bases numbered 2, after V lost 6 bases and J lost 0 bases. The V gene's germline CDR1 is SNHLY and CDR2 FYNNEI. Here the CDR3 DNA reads TGTGCCAGCAGCGGGGGGTCCTCTGGGGCCAACGTCCTGACTTTC. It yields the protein CASSGGSSGANVLTF.

The CDR3 reads CASSLTSQGPKGTQYF. The DNA of the CDR3 is TGCGCCAGCAGCCTAACTAGCCAAGGCCCCAAGGGGACCCAGTACTTC. The chain joins TRBV4-3 to TRBJ2-5; D is perhaps TRBD2 (6 bases). CDR3 size: 16 residues. V was cut by 4 bases and J by 7 bases, with 22 bases left in between. CDR1 and CDR2 from the germline V gene are LGHNA and YSLEER.

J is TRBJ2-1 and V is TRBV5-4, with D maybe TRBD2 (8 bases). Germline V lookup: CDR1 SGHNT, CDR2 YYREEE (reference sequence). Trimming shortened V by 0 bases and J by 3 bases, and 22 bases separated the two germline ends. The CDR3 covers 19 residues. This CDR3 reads CASSLDRGLVSLVYNEQFF. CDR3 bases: TGTGCCAGCAGCTTGGACAGGGGACTAGTGTCCCTAGTCTACAATGAGCAGTTCTTC.

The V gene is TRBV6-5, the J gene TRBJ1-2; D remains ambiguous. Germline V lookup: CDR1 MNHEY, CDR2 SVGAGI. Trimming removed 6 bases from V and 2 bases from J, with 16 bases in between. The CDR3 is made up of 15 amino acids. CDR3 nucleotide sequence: TGTGCCAGCAGCCCCGCAGCGAACCCCAACTATGGCTACACCTTC. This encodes CASSPAANPNYGYTF.

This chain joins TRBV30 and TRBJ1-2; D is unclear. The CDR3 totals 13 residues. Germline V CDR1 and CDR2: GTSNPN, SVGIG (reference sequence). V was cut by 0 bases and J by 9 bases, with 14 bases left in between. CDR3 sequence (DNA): TGTGCCTGGAGTGTACGGGAAGGGAATCGCTACACCTTC. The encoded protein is CAWSVREGNRYTF.